This T cell receptor beta chain was documented in a study of CD8 T cells in ankylosing spondylitis. Study results and limitations: Seemingly distinctive of ankylosing spondylitis blood was a TCR beta motif formed by eight highly homologous variants. A number of the motif variants had already been described in reactive arthritis synovial fluid and blood. Disease-associated clones were CD8+ and fairly uncommon in peripheral blood.

As for this clonotype: As yet, its antigen is unknown.

Germline CDR1 and CDR2: MNHEY and SVGAGI. V gave up 1 base and J gave up 1 base, with 16 bases separating them. The CDR3 totals 18 residues. In making TCR beta libraries, quantitative 5'-RACE with molecular barcodes was used. In TCRdb, the 5' RACE reads were re-called with MiXCR into one record per CDR3 protein. The table lists 800,000 to 900,000 distinct CDR3 sequences, 10% to 15% of them singletons. The V and J genes are TRBV6-5 and TRBJ2-2, with D possibly matching TRBD1 (5 bases). Sequences were obtained from blood, either unsorted or a sorted T cell fraction (not recorded which). This TCR was sampled from a male donor with ankylosing spondylitis. The CDR3 region has the DNA TGTGCCAGCAGTTACTGGACACCTCCCACGAGGAACACCGGGGAGCTGTTTTTT. Encoded protein: CASSYWTPPTRNTGELFF.